Listed below are T cell receptor beta chains from one sample, sequenced in a study of blood T cell repertoires in COVID-19. The data were produced by immunoSEQ multiplex PCR, yet TCRdb's version contains in-frame clones alone and is incomplete. The table has hundreds of thousands of clones, more than 85% seen once. What was sequenced was PBMCs or T cells enriched from blood (not recorded which). The receptors here all came from a man aged 35-49 years who had recovered from COVID-19. The CDR3 runs from the conserved cysteine through the conserved F or W. Each record gives: clone size, D gene, V gene, J gene, CDR3 protein, CDR3 DNA. A D gene is named only where the DNA matches it firmly. Where a row states a size, it is once, few, many or the class of an expanded clone; other rows omit it.

NA	NA	TRBV6-6	TRBJ1-1	CASSYSGGREGTEAFF	TGTGCCAGCAGTTACTCGGGGGGGAGGGAAGGCACTGAAGCTTTCTTT
NA	NA	TRBV10-2	TRBJ2-4	CASSGLAVTKNIQYF	TGCGCCAGCAGTGGCCTAGCTGTGACCAAAAACATTCAGTACTTC
NA	TRBD1	TRBV7-9	TRBJ1-2	CASSPPAPGGFNYGYTF	TGTGCCAGCAGCCCCCCTGCTCCAGGGGGTTTTAACTATGGCTACACCTTC
NA	TRBD1	TRBV19	TRBJ1-1	CASSDQGAVWAEAFF	TGTGCCAGTAGTGATCAGGGGGCTGTGTGGGCTGAAGCTTTCTTT
NA	TRBD1	TRBV19	TRBJ1-5	CASSFRGIGSHF	TGTGCCAGTAGTTTCAGGGGGATCGGGTCGCATTTT
NA	NA	TRBV30	TRBJ1-2	CAWGTANYGYTF	TGTGCCTGGGGAACAGCTAACTATGGCTACACCTTC
NA	NA	TRBV5-1	TRBJ1-2	CASSLAGERGYTF	TGCGCCAGCAGCTTGGCAGGGGAGAGGGGCTACACCTTC
NA	NA	TRBV3-1/TRBV3-2	TRBJ1-2	CASSYRQASYYGYTF	TGTGCCAGCAGCTACCGACAGGCCAGCTACTATGGCTACACCTTC
few	TRBD1	TRBV25-1	TRBJ1-2	CASSEYRAGGSNGYTF	TGTGCCAGCAGTGAATATCGGGCAGGGGGCTCCAATGGCTACACCTTC
NA	TRBD2	TRBV27	TRBJ2-7	CASSLTSGAYEQYF	TGTGCCAGCAGCCTAACTAGCGGCGCCTACGAGCAGTACTTC
NA	TRBD1	TRBV19	TRBJ1-6	CASSTRQGNSPLHF	TGTGCCAGTAGTACTCGACAGGGGAATTCACCCCTCCACTTT
NA	NA	TRBV15	TRBJ1-3	CATSRDRRSSGNTIYF	TGTGCCACCAGCAGAGATAGGAGGAGCTCTGGAAACACCATATATTTT
NA	NA	TRBV7-9	TRBJ2-7	CASSLERGSYEQYF	TGTGCCAGCAGCTTAGAACGGGGGTCATACGAGCAGTACTTC
NA	NA	TRBV19	TRBJ1-5	CASSIVGLSISNQPQHF	TGTGCCAGTAGTATAGTCGGGTTATCTATCAGCAATCAGCCCCAGCATTTT
NA	NA	TRBV7-7	TRBJ2-1	CASSLSRGSYNEQFF	TGTGCCAGCAGCTTATCCAGGGGTTCCTACAATGAGCAGTTCTTC
NA	NA	TRBV28	TRBJ2-7	CASSGGVRSYEQYF	TGTGCCAGCAGTGGGGGCGTTCGTTCCTACGAGCAGTACTTC
few	NA	TRBV27	TRBJ1-5	CASRMGGRSNQPQHF	TGTGCCAGCAGGATGGGGGGGAGAAGCAATCAGCCCCAGCATTTT
NA	TRBD1	TRBV10-3	TRBJ2-5	CAISARQGAQETQYF	TGTGCCATCAGTGCCCGACAGGGGGCACAAGAGACCCAGTACTTC